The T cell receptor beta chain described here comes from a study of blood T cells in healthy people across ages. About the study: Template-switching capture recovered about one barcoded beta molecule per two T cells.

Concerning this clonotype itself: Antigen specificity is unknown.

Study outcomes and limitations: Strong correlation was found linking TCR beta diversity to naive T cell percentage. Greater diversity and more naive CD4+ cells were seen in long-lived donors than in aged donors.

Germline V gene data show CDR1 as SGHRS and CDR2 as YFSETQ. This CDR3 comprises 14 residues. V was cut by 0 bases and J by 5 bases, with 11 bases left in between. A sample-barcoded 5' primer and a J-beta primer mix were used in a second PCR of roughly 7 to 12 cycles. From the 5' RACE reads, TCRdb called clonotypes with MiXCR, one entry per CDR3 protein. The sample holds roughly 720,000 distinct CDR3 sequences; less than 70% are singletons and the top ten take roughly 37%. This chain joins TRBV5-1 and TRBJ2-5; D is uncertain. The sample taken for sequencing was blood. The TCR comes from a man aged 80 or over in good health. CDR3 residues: CASSLDPPSETQYF. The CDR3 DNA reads TGCGCCAGCAGCTTGGATCCCCCGTCGGAGACCCAGTACTTC.